Each of the 3 T cell receptor beta chains below was sequenced from the same sample in a study of blood T cell repertoires in COVID-19. The method was immunoSEQ multiplex PCR; TCRdb's version includes in-frame clones alone and lacks a portion of them. The table has approximately 92,000 clones, 60% to 85% seen once. Specimen: peripheral blood. Every receptor here comes from a man aged 50-60 years who had recovered from COVID-19.

The table lists this clone with a few counts. DNA for the CDR3: TGTGCCAGCAGTGATCGACTAGCGGGTTACAATGAGCAGTTCTTC. This codes for CASSDRLAGYNEQFF. The rearrangement links TRBV6-1 to TRBJ2-1; 10 positions agree with TRBD2. The germline V gene encodes CDR1 MNHNS and CDR2 SASEGT. CDR3 length: 15 residues. V dropped 3 bases and J dropped 4; count of bases not matched to a gene: 3.

The rearrangement uses TRBV7-9 and TRBJ1-4, with 7 bases identical to TRBD1. Trimming at V came to 5 bases and at J to 3 bases, leaving 3 bases not matched to a gene. The germline CDR1 and CDR2 sequences are SEHNR and FQNEAQ (reference sequence). This CDR3 has 14 amino acids. CDR3 amino acids: CASSMTGSNEKLFF. The CDR3 region has the DNA TGTGCCAGCAGCATGACAGGGTCTAATGAAAAACTGTTTTTT.

The rearrangement links TRBV12-3 or TRBV12-4 to TRBJ2-1; TRBD1 is a possible D gene (5 bases). The CDR3 consists of 12 residues. V lost 6 bases and J 5 bases, leaving 8 bases between the germline ends. For the CDR3, the DNA is TGTGCCAGCAGCAACAGGAACAATGAGCAGTTCTTC. It encodes CASSNRNNEQFF.